This T cell receptor (beta chain) comes out of a study of blood T cell repertoires in COVID-19. The overall study: Acute and convalescent COVID-19 samples came from the United States, Italy and Spain.

In the original workflow: Amplification of reference gene primers was used by the study to estimate nucleated cell counts. The protocol was immunoSEQ multiplex PCR, while the TCRdb copy is restricted to in-frame clones and leaves out a portion. Clonal size and the V and J genes are those of that table, whereas D and trimming came from the DNA. The sample lists about 40,000 clones, 87% occurring once. Trimming removed 2 bases from V and 5 bases from J; junction bases left unmatched: 7. Germline CDR1 reads LNHDA; CDR2 reads SQIVND (reference sequence). The CDR3 runs to 15 residues. Patients of the Seattle cohort, enrolled during active infection, were followed longitudinally.

The sequenced material came from peripheral blood. The sequence derives from a man aged 55 to 69 with COVID-19, enrolled during active disease. The chain carries TRBV19 and TRBJ1-1; 8 bases line up with TRBD1. In DNA form, the CDR3 reads TGTGCCAGTAGTATATCCGGACAGGGTTGGACTGAAGCTTTCTTT. It yields the protein CASSISGQGWTEAFF.